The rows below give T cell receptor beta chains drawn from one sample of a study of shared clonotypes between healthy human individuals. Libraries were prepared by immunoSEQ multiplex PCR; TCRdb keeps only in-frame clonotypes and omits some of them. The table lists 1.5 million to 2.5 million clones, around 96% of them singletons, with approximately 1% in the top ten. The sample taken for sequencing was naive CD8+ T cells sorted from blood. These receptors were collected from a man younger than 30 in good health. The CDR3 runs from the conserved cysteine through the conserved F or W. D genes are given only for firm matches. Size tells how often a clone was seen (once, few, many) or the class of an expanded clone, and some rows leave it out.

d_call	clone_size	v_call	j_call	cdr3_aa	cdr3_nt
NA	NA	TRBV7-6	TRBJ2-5	CASSLGGDSGEETQYF	TGTGCCAGCAGCTTAGGGGGGGATAGCGGAGAAGAGACCCAGTACTTC
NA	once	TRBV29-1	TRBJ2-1	CSVERQYNEQFF	TGCAGCGTTGAACGGCAGTACAATGAGCAGTTCTTC
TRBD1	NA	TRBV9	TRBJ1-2	CASSPGQGLYYTF	TGTGCCAGCAGCCCCGGACAGGGACTGTACTACACCTTC
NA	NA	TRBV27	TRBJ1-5	CASSLAGGLNQPQHF	TGTGCCAGCAGTTTGGCTGGGGGGCTCAATCAGCCCCAGCATTTT
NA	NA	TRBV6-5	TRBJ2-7	CASSSLITFWEQYF	TGTGCCAGCAGTTCATTAATTACCTTTTGGGAGCAGTACTTC
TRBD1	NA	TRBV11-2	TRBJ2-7	CASSFGTGGVYEQYF	TGTGCCAGCAGCTTTGGGACAGGGGGCGTCTACGAGCAGTACTTC
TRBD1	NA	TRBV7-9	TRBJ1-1	CASSLAQGRNTEAFF	TGTGCCAGCAGCTTGGCACAGGGGAGGAACACTGAAGCTTTCTTT
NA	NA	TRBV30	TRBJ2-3	CAWSLGTRTDTQYF	TGTGCCTGGAGTTTGGGGACCCGCACAGATACGCAGTATTTT
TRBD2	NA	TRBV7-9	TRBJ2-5	CASSFVGLADETQYF	TGTGCCAGCAGCTTCGTCGGACTAGCGGACGAGACCCAGTACTTC
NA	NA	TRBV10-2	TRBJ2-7	CASSESGWDYEQYF	TGCGCCAGCAGTGAGTCAGGCTGGGATTACGAGCAGTACTTC
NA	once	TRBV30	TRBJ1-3	CAWGPPGSGNTIYF	TGTGCCTGGGGCCCTCCGGGCTCAGGAAACACCATATATTTT
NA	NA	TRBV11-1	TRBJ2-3	CASSTQTDTQYF	TGTGCCAGCAGCACTCAAACAGATACGCAGTATTTT
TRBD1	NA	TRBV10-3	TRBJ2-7	CAISDVTGVKEQYF	TGTGCCATCAGTGATGTGACAGGGGTAAAAGAGCAGTACTTC
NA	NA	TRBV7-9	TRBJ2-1	CASSLAGGGEQFF	TGTGCCAGCAGCTTAGCTGGGGGAGGTGAGCAGTTCTTC
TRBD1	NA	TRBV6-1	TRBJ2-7	CASSEWTGDEQYF	TGTGCCAGCAGTGAATGGACAGGGGACGAGCAGTACTTC
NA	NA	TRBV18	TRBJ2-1	CASSPKPSSYNEQFF	TGTGCCAGCTCACCTAAACCTAGCTCCTACAATGAGCAGTTCTTC
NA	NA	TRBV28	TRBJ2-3	CASSRTLRTDTQYF	TGTGCCAGCTCCCGGACCCTTCGGACAGATACGCAGTATTTT
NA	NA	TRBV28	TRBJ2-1	CASSLDSSMENEQFF	TGTGCCAGCAGTTTAGACAGCTCGATGGAGAATGAGCAGTTCTTC
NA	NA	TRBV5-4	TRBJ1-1	CASSLAGAHVTEAFF	TGTGCCAGCAGCTTGGCCGGAGCCCATGTCACTGAAGCTTTCTTT
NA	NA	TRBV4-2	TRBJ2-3	CASSQEFGDPSTDTQYF	TGTGCCAGCAGCCAAGAATTCGGGGACCCTAGCACAGATACGCAGTATTTT
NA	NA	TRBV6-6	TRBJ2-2	CASSYWGDDTGELFF	TGTGCCAGCAGTTACTGGGGCGACGACACCGGGGAGCTGTTTTTT
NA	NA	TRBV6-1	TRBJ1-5	CASSIGGNSNQPQHF	TGTGCCAGCAGTATTGGCGGAAATAGCAATCAGCCCCAGCATTTT
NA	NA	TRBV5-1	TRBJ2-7	CASSSRRSGVRKYEQYF	TGCGCCAGCAGCTCCAGACGGTCGGGGGTACGGAAATACGAGCAGTACTTC
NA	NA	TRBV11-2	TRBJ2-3	CASSPAATDTQYF	TGTGCCAGCAGCCCAGCAGCCACAGATACGCAGTATTTT
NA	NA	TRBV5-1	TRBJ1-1	CASSNPTEARDTEAFF	TGCGCCAGCAGCAACCCGACAGAAGCGAGAGACACTGAAGCTTTCTTT
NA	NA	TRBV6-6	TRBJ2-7	CASSYSQGSNEQYF	TGTGCCAGCAGTTACTCCCAGGGCAGCAACGAGCAGTACTTC
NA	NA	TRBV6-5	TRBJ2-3	CASGTAFRDTQYF	TGTGCCAGCGGGACGGCCTTTCGGGATACGCAGTATTTT
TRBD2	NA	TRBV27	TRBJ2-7	CASSSPSGYSYEQYF	TGTGCCAGCAGTTCCCCTAGCGGGTACTCCTACGAGCAGTACTTC
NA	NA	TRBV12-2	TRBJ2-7	CASRLASRVIRSYEQYF	TGTGCAAGTCGCTTAGCGTCTCGGGTAATCCGGTCCTACGAGCAGTACTTC
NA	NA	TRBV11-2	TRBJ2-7	CASSPRGTSYEQYF	TGTGCCAGCAGCCCGAGGGGGACATCCTACGAGCAGTACTTC
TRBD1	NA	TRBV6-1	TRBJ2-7	CASSAPGQGTYEQYF	TGTGCCAGCAGTGCTCCGGGACAGGGCACCTACGAGCAGTACTTC
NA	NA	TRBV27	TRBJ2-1	CASSAGSDFEQFF	TGTGCCAGCAGTGCCGGGTCGGACTTTGAGCAGTTCTTC
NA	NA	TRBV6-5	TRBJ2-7	CASSYSGGTYEQYF	TGTGCCAGCAGTTACTCGGGAGGAACCTACGAGCAGTACTTC
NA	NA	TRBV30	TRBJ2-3	CAWSVRSGWGTDTQYF	TGTGCCTGGAGTGTACGCTCGGGGTGGGGCACAGATACGCAGTATTTT
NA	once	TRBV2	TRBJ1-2	CASSERVGYDGYTF	TGTGCCAGCAGTGAAAGGGTAGGGTATGATGGCTACACCTTC
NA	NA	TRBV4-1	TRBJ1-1	CASSQNTEAFF	TGCGCCAGCAGCCAGAACACTGAAGCTTTCTTT
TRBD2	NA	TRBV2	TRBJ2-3	CASSRSGSGTDTQYF	TGTGCCAGCAGTCGTAGCGGGAGCGGCACAGATACGCAGTATTTT
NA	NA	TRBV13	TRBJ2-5	CASSFLLNQETQYF	TGTGCCAGCAGCTTTTTACTCAACCAAGAGACCCAGTACTTC
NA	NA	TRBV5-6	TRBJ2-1	CASSSVIEGYNEQFF	TGTGCCAGCAGCTCCGTCATCGAAGGATACAATGAGCAGTTCTTC
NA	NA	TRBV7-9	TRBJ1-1	CASSSRGTEAFF	TGTGCCAGCAGCTCCAGGGGAACTGAAGCTTTCTTT
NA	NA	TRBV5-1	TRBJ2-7	CASSLGDSSYEQYF	TGCGCCAGCAGCTTGGGTGACAGCTCCTACGAGCAGTACTTC